This TCR beta chain emerged from a study of blood T cells in healthy people across ages (dated by TCRdb to the mid-2010s). As for the study more broadly: Template switching captured roughly one uniquely barcoded TCR beta cDNA molecule per two T cells in model experiments. Age-related changes in TCR beta repertoire diversity were measured in the study by deep sequencing normalized with unique cDNA molecular identifiers. Donors were grouped into four age groups: young (average roughly 17 years), middle-aged (around 39), aged (around 60) and long-lived (about 90). To avoid experimental bias, donors of different ages were spread randomly across the sequencing lanes. Using the same blood draw, the study looked at two additional independent replicas of 1 million unique cDNA reads for two donors, one aged 18 to 30 and the other aged 80 or older.

Library creation used 5' RACE. Sequenced on an Illumina HiSeq 2500. A second PCR of about 6 to 12 cycles was run with a J-beta primer mix and a sample-barcoded 5' primer. A unique molecular identifier was introduced onto each TCR beta cDNA molecule by a template-switch 5' adaptor carrying 12 random nucleotides. Each sample yielded at least 2.5 million CDR3-containing paired-end reads. All of the RNA was converted into first-strand cDNA using the Mint cDNA synthesis kit, with a TRBC-specific oligonucleotide serving as the primer. All cDNA was treated with uracil-DNA glycosylase and then went through a first 18-cycle PCR with the universal primers M1SS and BC2_uni_R. In the original analysis: For normalization, 1 million high-quality reads, each with a distinct molecular identifier, were randomly selected from each sample. Reads sharing molecular identifiers were discarded rather than binned into consensus sequences. MiTCR, set to a Q25 quality threshold and the strictest error-elimination algorithm, was used for CDR3 identification, clonotype clustering and error correction. A nonparametric unseen species model with Euler transformation was used to estimate lower-bound total TCR beta diversity. The public reads were run again by TCRdb, first through fastp at Q25 and then through MiXCR, and only productive beta chains were kept. Rows with one shared CDR3 protein collapse into an entry with the most common genes and DNA. The V and J calls here are based on TCRdb, not the publication. The sample table lists fewer than 900,000 distinct CDR3 sequences, roughly 49% of them with a count of one. Together, the top ten hold 25% to 35% of the sample.

About this clonotype: The antigen it binds to is not known. A read error may account for a junction end that differs from germline.

The research as a whole found: Estimates of total diversity based on one million sequenced T cells were considered lower bounds and underestimates. Observed TCR beta diversity per million T cells fell roughly linearly with age, and a significant reduction was already apparent by age roughly 40. Because donor CMV infection status was unknown, age-related changes in expanded clonotypes were potentially confounded. The percentage of naive T cells measured by flow cytometry correlated strongly with observed TCR beta diversity. Since profiling was done on bulk unsorted PBMCs, naive and antigen-experienced compartments could not be conclusively compared. Compared with the aged group, more naive CD4+ T cells, fewer expanded clones and increased TCR diversity were shown by the long-lived group, suggesting age selection.

Donors were 40 or so systemically healthy Caucasian individuals from Russia aged roughly 6 to 100 years. Each donor gave about 9.8 milliliters of peripheral blood, drawn into EDTA-treated Vacutainer tubes. Ficoll-Paque density-gradient centrifugation was used to isolate PBMCs, with at least 7 million obtained per sample. Total RNA, at least 6 micrograms per sample, was extracted from PBMCs with Trizol reagent. For every donor, flow cytometry on a PBMC aliquot measured the percentage of naive CD45RAhigh/CD27high T cells. The sequenced sample consisted of blood. The clonotype comes from a woman aged 55-70 years in good health.

The CDR3 is CASSQGPETDMQYF. The nucleotide sequence reads TGCGCCAGTAGCCAAGGCCCAGAAACAGATATGCAGTATTTT. The chain is made from TRBV4-1 and TRBJ2-3, with the D segment identity uncertain. From the cysteine up to the phenylalanine, the CDR3 has a length of 14 residues. The kept DNA is CDR3 alone, 42 bases in frame from the first base. Taken from the germline V gene, the CDR1 and CDR2 loops are MGHRA and YSYEKL.